Shown below are 14 T cell receptor beta chains from a single sample sequenced in a study of beta chain features in type 1 diabetes. The isolated RNA, all of it, was reverse transcribed, so expressed TCRB transcripts were what got sequenced. TCRdb keeps only in-frame clones here, not all; method: immunoSEQ multiplex PCR. The sample has roughly 370,000 clones, about 15% seen once; the top ten hold around 0.035%. Material for sequencing was naive CD4+ T cells from blood. The receptors derive from a man aged 25 to 40 in good health.

This chain links TRBV15 with TRBJ2-1; TRBD2 matches at 14 bases. With V trimmed by 5 bases and J by 14 bases, 5 bases remained unmatched. Germline CDR1 is LNHNV and CDR2 is YYDKDF (reference sequence). The CDR3 consists of 13 residues. The CDR3 region has the DNA TGTGCCACCAGCGGAGGGACTAGCGGGAGAAAGTTCTTC. Protein: CATSGGTSGRKFF.

As DNA, the CDR3 is TGTGCCAGCAGCTTGGAGACTGTATCGTACAATGAGCAGTTCTTC. Its protein is CASSLETVSYNEQFF. V gene TRBV5-4 combines with J gene TRBJ2-1; unclear D gene. The CDR3 extends over 15 amino acids. Germline CDR1 reads SGHNT; CDR2 reads YYREEE (reference sequence). V was pared by 0 bases and J by 4 bases, with 11 bases between.

The chain has TRBV25-1 and TRBJ1-1, with no clear D. Germline CDR1 is MGHDK and CDR2 is SYGVNS. The CDR3 runs 13 residues. With 5 bases removed from V and 8 bases from J, the gap between germline ends came to 15 bases. DNA of the CDR3: TGTGCCAGCAGTCCTCCGGGCAGGATGGAAGCTTTCTTT. It is translated as CASSPPGRMEAFF.

There are a few counts of this clone. The chain has TRBV2 and TRBJ2-7, with D tentatively TRBD1 or TRBD2 (6 bases each). V was cut by 7 bases and J by 6 bases, with 13 bases left in between. The CDR3 runs to 12 residues. Germline V gives CDR1 SNHLY, CDR2 FYNNEI. This CDR3 is CASTGGVGEQYF. CDR3 nucleotides: TGTGCCAGCACCGGGGGCGTTGGCGAGCAGTACTTC.

The chain uses TRBV19 and TRBJ2-1; TRBD2 matches 12 bases. From germline, CDR1 is LNHDA and CDR2 SQIVND (reference sequence). V lost 4 bases to trimming and J lost 0 bases; unmatched junction nucleotides: 7. This CDR3 comprises 18 residues. The CDR3 loop reads CASSRSLAGGTSYNEQFF. The CDR3 nucleotides are TGTGCCAGTAGTAGATCTCTAGCGGGAGGGACCTCCTACAATGAGCAGTTCTTC.

This clone has more than one count but fewer than ten. This chain links TRBV28 with TRBJ2-7; 11 bases agree with TRBD1. CDR1 is MDHEN and CDR2 is SYDVKM in the germline V gene. Losses at the gene ends were 7 bases for V and 7 bases for J; bases not matched to a gene: 9. This CDR3 has 14 residues. CDR3 sequence: CASTPGDRGREQYV. The CDR3 coding sequence is TGTGCCAGCACCCCTGGGGACAGGGGGAGAGAGCAGTACGTC.

V and J are TRBV7-9 and TRBJ2-5; the D gene is possibly TRBD2 (5 bases). The CDR3 totals 11 residues. Germline lookup yields CDR1 SEHNR and CDR2 FQNEAQ (reference sequence). V dropped 8 bases and J dropped 5 bases, with 9 bases sitting between them. The DNA for the CDR3 is TGTGCCAGCGTCGGGGAGGAGACCCAGTACTTC. Protein sequence: CASVGEETQYF.

This clone was counted between two and nine times. The chain employs TRBV7-2 and TRBJ2-5; tentative D call: TRBD1 (6 bases). CDR1 is SGHTA and CDR2 is FQGNSA in the germline V gene. The CDR3 consists of 13 residues. Trimming stripped 7 bases from V and 1 base from J, with 10 bases between. DNA for the CDR3: TGTGCCAGCAACGGACAGCCCCAAGAGACCCAGTACTTC. Its translation: CASNGQPQETQYF.

This clone came up a few times. The chain uses TRBV19 and TRBJ1-3; D might be TRBD1 (6 bases). V was shortened by 3 bases and J by 2 bases, with 11 bases between the two germline ends. The germline CDR1 and CDR2 sequences are LNHDA and SQIVND (reference sequence). This CDR3 contains 15 residues. As DNA, the CDR3 is TGTGCCAGTAGTATTCTAGGGGGAACTGGAAACACCATATATTTT. Residues: CASSILGGTGNTIYF.

This clone has a handful of counts. This chain connects TRBV7-9 to TRBJ2-5; tentatively, D is TRBD1 (5 bases). The V end lost 5 bases, the J end lost 1 base, and 17 bases lay between the germline ends. From germline, CDR1 is SEHNR and CDR2 FQNEAQ (reference sequence). The CDR3 extends over 16 amino acids. The CDR3 protein is CASSRMQGLRQETQYF. In nucleotides, the CDR3 is TGTGCCAGCAGCCGAATGCAGGGTCTACGCCAAGAGACCCAGTACTTC.

This clone was seen more than once but under ten times. The chain links TRBV7-6 to TRBJ2-2; 12 bases match TRBD2. Germline lookup yields CDR1 SGHVS and CDR2 FNYEAQ. The CDR3 runs 15 residues. Trimming cost V 4 bases and J 8 bases; bases outside gene matches: 5. In DNA form, the CDR3 reads TGTGCCAGCAGCTCCCTAGCGGGGGGGCAAGGGGAGCTGTTTTTT. Translating it yields CASSSLAGGQGELFF.

Only one count was recorded for this clone. V and J are TRBV2 and TRBJ1-6; no reliable D call. Trimming pared 6 bases from V and 10 bases from J, leaving 19 bases between. Per germline, CDR1 SNHLY and CDR2 FYNNEI. The CDR3 loop spans 15 amino acids. This CDR3 reads CASSLIEGSKSPLHF. The CDR3 nucleotides are TGTGCCAGCAGCCTGATAGAAGGGAGCAAGTCACCCCTCCACTTT.

This clone was seen more than once but under ten times. V usage is TRBV10-3 and J usage is TRBJ2-5; TRBD1 matches 7 bases. Trimming took 6 bases from V and 2 from J; bases not matched to a gene: 6. In germline, CDR1 is ENHRY, CDR2 SYGVKD. The CDR3 is made up of 14 amino acids. DNA of the CDR3: TGTGCCATCAGGGGACAGATAGGACAAGAGACCCAGTACTTC. It yields the protein CAIRGQIGQETQYF.

A few counts support this clone. This chain links TRBV9 with TRBJ1-2; a possible D gene is TRBD1 (5 bases). V gave up 0 bases and J gave up 7 bases, with 10 bases separating them. The germline V gene encodes CDR1 SGDLS and CDR2 YYNGEE. There are 13 residues in the CDR3. CDR3 loop: CASSVGRVGGYTF. CDR3 bases: TGTGCCAGCAGCGTAGGCAGGGTTGGTGGCTACACCTTC. The entire variable domain, with the rest obtained from reference TRBV9 and TRBJ1-2, is as follows: DSGVTQTPKHLITATGQRVTLRCSPRSGDLSVYWYQQSLDQGLQFLIQYYNGEERAKGNILERFSAQQFPDLHSELNLSSLELGDSALYFCASSVGRVGGYTFGSGTRLTVV.